Listed here are 24 T cell receptor beta chains from one sample, sequenced in a study of CD8+ T cells in alopecia areata (dated by TCRdb to about 2018). Preparation of the library involved the immunoSEQ multiplex PCR assay. For TCR sequencing, RNA was extracted from every sample and reverse transcribed into cDNA to serve as template. Held by TCRdb, this immuneACCESS table contains in-frame sequences only and omits some clones. Under half of the omission traces to an unresolved V gene where checked; the cause of the rest is unknown. In all, the sample holds 200,000 to 250,000 clones, and roughly three fifths of those were seen once. Together, the top ten hold 4.9% of the sample. The sequenced sample was CD8+ T cells sorted from blood. The receptor source for this set is a human donor in good health.

This rearrangement joins TRBV29-1 to TRBJ2-7; D unresolved. V shed 7 bases and J shed 6 bases, with 13 bases lying between them. This CDR3 comprises 11 residues. CDR1 SQVTM and CDR2 ANQGSEA come from the germline V gene. CDR3 residues: CSGNQGLEQYF. The CDR3 nucleotides are TGCAGCGGCAACCAAGGGCTCGAGCAGTACTTC.

This chain links TRBV7-9 with TRBJ1-2; unclear D gene. V lost 4 bases to trimming and J lost 6 bases, with 15 bases between them. Germline values: CDR1 SEHNR, CDR2 FQNEAQ (reference sequence). The CDR3 extends over 14 amino acids. In nucleotides, the CDR3 is TGTGCCAGCAGCTCCGGAGTGCACATCGATGGCTACACCTTC. Translation gives CASSSGVHIDGYTF.

This chain links TRBV6-5 with TRBJ1-1; 8 bases agree with TRBD1. The CDR3 totals 14 residues. Trimming cost V 6 bases and J 5 bases; bases outside gene matches: 8. Germline-derived CDR1 and CDR2 are MNHEY and SVGAGI. The CDR3 bases are TGTGCCAGCAGCGAACAGGGGGTGGAAACTGAAGCTTTCTTT. Its translation: CASSEQGVETEAFF.

The chain couples TRBV4-1 to TRBJ1-5; D not resolved. V lost 0 bases and J lost 8, with 14 bases in between. This CDR3 comprises 15 residues. The germline gives CDR1 MGHRA, CDR2 YSYEKL. The CDR3 loop is CASSQDPGVREPQHF. The CDR3 nucleotides are TGCGCCAGCAGCCAAGATCCCGGGGTTAGAGAGCCCCAGCATTTT.

This clone was observed a handful of times. The chain is built from TRBV7-9 and TRBJ1-3; no clear D gene. Germline V gives CDR1 SEHNR, CDR2 FQNEAQ (reference sequence). V lost 4 bases and J 0 bases, leaving 16 bases between the germline ends. This CDR3 is 17 amino acids long. CDR3 coding DNA: TGTGCCAGCAGCTCCCGTTACCGACCGCACTCTGGAAACACCATATATTTT. Amino acid sequence: CASSSRYRPHSGNTIYF.

The chain combines TRBV7-2 with TRBJ1-1; D is unresolved. V shed 4 bases and J shed 8 bases, with 11 bases lying between them. The CDR3 extends over 12 amino acids. Germline lookup yields CDR1 SGHTA and CDR2 FQGNSA. The CDR3 DNA is TGTGCCAGCAGCTCGGCGCCTAACGAAGCTTTCTTT. Protein: CASSSAPNEAFF.

The V call is TRBV5-4, the J call TRBJ2-7; weak D call: TRBD2 (6 bases). The CDR3 loop spans 13 amino acids. With 4 bases removed from V and 0 bases from J, the gap between germline ends came to 8 bases. CDR1 is SGHNT and CDR2 is YYREEE in the germline V gene (reference sequence). The CDR3 spells CASSPGSSYEQYF. The CDR3 DNA reads as TGTGCCAGCAGCCCCGGGAGCTCCTACGAGCAGTACTTC.

The V call is TRBV7-3, the J call TRBJ2-1, with TRBD2 matching over 7 bases. CDR1 is SGHTA and CDR2 is FQGTGA in the germline V gene. The J segment lost 5 bases and the V segment lost 1 base, leaving 5 bases of the junction unmatched. The CDR3 runs 15 residues. The CDR3 sequence: CASSLMTSSHNEQFF. In DNA form, the CDR3 reads TGTGCCAGCAGCTTAATGACTAGCAGTCACAATGAGCAGTTCTTC.

This sequence joins TRBV6-6 and TRBJ1-2; TRBD1 might be the D (5 bases). Germline V gene sequence: CDR1 MNHNY, CDR2 SVGAGI (reference sequence). Trimming took 7 bases from V and 8 from J, leaving 17 bases between them. The CDR3 sequence is 13 residues long. CDR3 sequence reads: CASTFAKGPGYTF. As DNA, the CDR3 is TGTGCCAGCACCTTTGCCAAGGGGCCAGGCTACACCTTC.

There are a few counts of this clone. V and J are TRBV5-6 and TRBJ2-5; TRBD1 matches 7 bases. Trimming cost V 4 bases and J 1 base; bases outside gene matches: 4. Germline CDR1 reads SGHDT; CDR2 reads YYEEEE. The CDR3 has 14 residues. The DNA of the CDR3 is TGTGCCAGCAGCACACAGGGGACCCAAGAGACCCAGTACTTC. Its protein product is CASSTQGTQETQYF.

The rearrangement joins TRBV11-2 to TRBJ1-1; D remains unclear. Per germline, CDR1 SGHAT and CDR2 FQNNGV. CDR3 size: 14 residues. Trimming removed 1 base from V and 4 bases from J, with 10 bases in between. The CDR3 region is CASSLGGRFTEAFF. The CDR3 DNA reads TGTGCCAGCAGCTTAGGCGGAAGGTTCACTGAAGCTTTCTTT.

This rearrangement joins TRBV29-1 to TRBJ2-1, with 7 bases identical to TRBD2. The J segment lost 5 bases and the V segment lost 5 bases, leaving 9 bases of the junction unmatched. This CDR3 has 14 residues. CDR1 SQVTM and CDR2 ANQGSEA come from the germline V gene. In DNA, the CDR3 is TGCAGCGTTTCCTCGGGTGGGGGGGACAATGAGCAGTTCTTC. Encoded protein: CSVSSGGGDNEQFF.

The table lists this clone with a few counts. The chain links TRBV4-1 to TRBJ2-3; D is uncertain. V lost 7 bases to trimming and J lost 1 base, with 9 bases between them. The CDR3 is 13 amino acids. Germline CDR1 MGHRA, CDR2 YSYEKL. The CDR3 DNA reads TGCGCCAGCATGGCCCTGGGCACAGATACGCAGTATTTT. Translated, it gives CASMALGTDTQYF.

The chain couples TRBV6-6 to TRBJ1-6; TRBD1 aligns across 7 bases. Losses at the gene ends were 4 bases for V and 6 bases for J; bases not matched to a gene: 3. The germline V gene encodes CDR1 MNHNY and CDR2 SVGAGI (reference sequence). The CDR3 loop spans 14 amino acids. The CDR3 DNA follows: TGTGCCAGCAGTTTGGACAGGCCTAATTCACCCCTCCACTTT. This sequence encodes CASSLDRPNSPLHF.

This clone has only a few counts. This chain links TRBV4-1 with TRBJ1-5; weak D call: TRBD1 (5 bases). This CDR3 comprises 16 residues. The germline V and J ends were trimmed by 1 base and 4 bases, with 14 bases remaining between them. Germline V gene lookup returns CDR1 MGHRA and CDR2 YSYEKL. The CDR3 DNA is TGCGCCAGCAGCCAAGTTGCGGACAAGGTTAATCAGCCCCAGCATTTT. Its translation: CASSQVADKVNQPQHF.

The chain uses TRBV2 and TRBJ1-5; 7 bases are a match to TRBD1. CDR1 and CDR2 from the germline V gene are SNHLY and FYNNEI. CDR3 length: 14 amino acids. V lost 6 bases to trimming and J lost 5 bases; unmatched junction nucleotides: 7. CDR3 in DNA: TGTGCCAGCAGCGTAGACAGGGAGGATCAGCCCCAGCATTTT. This sequence encodes CASSVDREDQPQHF.

This clone was seen more than once but under ten times. The V call is TRBV10-1, the J call TRBJ1-1; D call uncertain. There are 13 residues in the CDR3. V shed 1 base and J shed 4 bases, with 7 bases lying between them. Germline V lookup: CDR1 WNHNN, CDR2 SYGVQD (reference sequence). CDR3 sequence reads: CASSEYGRTEAFF. DNA for the CDR3: TGCGCCAGCAGTGAGTACGGGCGCACTGAAGCTTTCTTT.

The chain employs TRBV14 and TRBJ2-7; D uncertain. The CDR3 consists of 13 residues. From germline, CDR1 is SGHDN and CDR2 FVKESK. The V and J ends lost 1 base and 3 bases respectively, with 7 bases between them. CDR3 amino acids: CASSQGVGYEQYF. The CDR3 DNA follows: TGTGCCAGCAGCCAAGGTGTGGGCTACGAGCAGTACTTC.

The CDR3 is CSVDPGGGEQFF. CDR3 nucleotides: TGCAGCGTTGACCCTGGAGGCGGTGAGCAGTTCTTC. The chain employs TRBV29-1 and TRBJ2-1, with D possibly being TRBD2 (5 bases). Trimming shortened V by 3 bases and J by 9 bases, and 12 bases separated the two germline ends. Germline CDR1 SQVTM, CDR2 ANQGSEA. The CDR3 is 12 residues long.

The sample holds a few counts of this clone. This rearrangement joins TRBV11-1 to TRBJ2-7; TRBD1 agrees at 9 bases. Germline CDR1 and CDR2: SGHAT and FQDESV (reference sequence). The CDR3 is made up of 15 amino acids. The V segment lost 3 bases and the J segment 5 bases; nucleotides outside the gene matches: 8. The CDR3 loop reads CASSFPGTGYNEQYF. The CDR3, as DNA: TGTGCCAGCAGCTTCCCCGGGACAGGGTACAACGAGCAGTACTTC.

The chain links TRBV4-1 to TRBJ2-7; 8 bases line up with TRBD1. There are 12 residues in the CDR3. Germline V gene lookup returns CDR1 MGHRA and CDR2 YSYEKL. After removal of 4 bases from V and 6 bases from J, the junction contained 2 bases not matched to a gene. The CDR3 here is CASSPDRVEQYF. CDR3 nucleotide sequence: TGCGCCAGCAGCCCGGACAGGGTCGAGCAGTACTTC.

This clone was observed a few times. The chain combines TRBV29-1 with TRBJ2-3; TRBD1 matches at 10 bases. This CDR3 is 13 amino acids long. Germline V gene sequence: CDR1 SQVTM, CDR2 ANQGSEA. Losses at the gene ends were 7 bases for V and 4 bases for J; bases not matched to a gene: 5. DNA of the CDR3: TGCAGCGCATCGACAGGGGGCGCAGATACGCAGTATTTT. It translates to CSASTGGADTQYF.

V and J are TRBV29-1 and TRBJ1-2; maybe TRBD1 (5 bases). There are 13 residues in the CDR3. Germline assignment: CDR1 SQVTM and CDR2 ANQGSEA. The V and J ends lost 3 bases and 4 bases respectively, with 12 bases between them. The chain's CDR3 is CSVDPNGAYGYTF. The CDR3 coding sequence is TGCAGCGTTGATCCCAACGGGGCCTATGGCTACACCTTC.

The V call is TRBV29-1, the J call TRBJ1-2, with 10 nucleotides matching TRBD1. Germline-derived CDR1 and CDR2 are SQVTM and ANQGSEA. This CDR3 spans 11 amino acids. Trimming at V came to 7 bases and at J to 8 bases, leaving 4 bases not matched to a gene. The CDR3: CSATGGGGYTF. The CDR3 DNA is TGCAGCGCGACAGGGGGCGGCGGCTACACCTTC.